This is a list of T cell receptor beta chains from one sample in a study of blood T cell repertoires in COVID-19. Repertoires were generated with immunoSEQ multiplex PCR, while TCRdb's copy carries only in-frame clones and drops some. The profile covers 150,000 to 200,000 clones, with roughly 90% appearing a single time and approximately 0.62% taken by the ten largest. Sequenced: peripheral blood. The source of these receptors is a man aged 45 to 65 with acute or convalescent COVID-19. Each CDR3 is given with its conserved first and last residue. Each record gives: D gene, V gene, J gene, clone size, CDR3 protein, CDR3 DNA. The D gene is left open where the match is weak. Not every row has a clone size; where given, it reads once, few, many or a size class.

d_call: TRBD2; v_call: TRBV19; j_call: TRBJ2-2; clone_size: NA; cdr3_aa: CASSSGLAGAVGELFF; cdr3_nt: TGTGCCAGTAGTTCGGGACTAGCGGGAGCGGTCGGGGAGCTGTTTTTT
d_call: NA; v_call: TRBV7-9; j_call: TRBJ1-2; clone_size: once; cdr3_aa: CASSREGDGYTF; cdr3_nt: TGTGCCAGCAGCCGCGAGGGTGATGGCTACACCTTC
d_call: NA; v_call: TRBV19; j_call: TRBJ2-2; clone_size: NA; cdr3_aa: CASRTYPGDTGELFF; cdr3_nt: TGTGCCAGTAGAACCTACCCAGGGGACACCGGGGAGCTGTTTTTT
d_call: TRBD1; v_call: TRBV5-1; j_call: TRBJ1-4; clone_size: NA; cdr3_aa: CASSPGQGDEKLFF; cdr3_nt: TGCGCCAGCAGCCCGGGACAGGGCGACGAAAAACTGTTTTTT
d_call: NA; v_call: TRBV19; j_call: TRBJ2-2; clone_size: NA; cdr3_aa: CASRTNRGNTGELFF; cdr3_nt: TGTGCCAGTAGGACAAATCGGGGTAACACCGGGGAGCTGTTTTTT
d_call: NA; v_call: TRBV5-1; j_call: TRBJ1-2; clone_size: NA; cdr3_aa: CASSLADSANYGYTF; cdr3_nt: TGCGCCAGCAGCTTGGCCGACAGCGCTAACTATGGCTACACCTTC
d_call: TRBD1; v_call: TRBV6-6; j_call: TRBJ2-1; clone_size: NA; cdr3_aa: CASSRYTGTGGSSSPNEQFF; cdr3_nt: TGTGCCAGCAGTCGATACACCGGGACAGGGGGATCCTCATCCCCCAATGAGCAGTTCTTC
d_call: TRBD1; v_call: TRBV10-3; j_call: TRBJ2-5; clone_size: NA; cdr3_aa: CAISGDRGPQETQYF; cdr3_nt: TGTGCCATCAGTGGTGACAGGGGACCCCAAGAGACCCAGTACTTC
d_call: NA; v_call: TRBV2; j_call: TRBJ2-2; clone_size: NA; cdr3_aa: CASRGETGLLTSWSGELFF; cdr3_nt: TGTGCCAGCAGGGGGGAAACGGGACTCCTAACGTCATGGTCCGGGGAGCTGTTTTTT
d_call: NA; v_call: TRBV30; j_call: TRBJ1-2; clone_size: once; cdr3_aa: CAWSLPHRPNYGYTF; cdr3_nt: TGTGCCTGGAGTCTTCCACACCGCCCAAACTATGGCTACACCTTC
d_call: NA; v_call: TRBV28; j_call: TRBJ2-6; clone_size: NA; cdr3_aa: CASRTDSAGANVLTF; cdr3_nt: TGTGCCAGCAGGACAGACAGTGCTGGGGCCAACGTCCTGACTTTC
d_call: NA; v_call: TRBV30; j_call: TRBJ1-3; clone_size: once; cdr3_aa: CAWISSGNTIYF; cdr3_nt: TGTGCCTGGATCAGCTCTGGAAACACCATATATTTT
d_call: TRBD1; v_call: TRBV9; j_call: TRBJ1-2; clone_size: NA; cdr3_aa: CASSEETGPYGYTF; cdr3_nt: TGTGCCAGCAGCGAGGAGACAGGGCCTTATGGCTACACCTTC
d_call: NA; v_call: TRBV11-2; j_call: TRBJ1-4; clone_size: NA; cdr3_aa: CASSNLGEKLFF; cdr3_nt: TGTGCCAGCAGCAACCTAGGTGAAAAACTGTTTTTT
d_call: NA; v_call: TRBV5-1; j_call: TRBJ2-5; clone_size: few; cdr3_aa: CASSLSGSETQYF; cdr3_nt: TGCGCCAGCAGCTTGAGCGGGTCAGAGACCCAGTACTTC
d_call: TRBD1; v_call: TRBV5-8; j_call: TRBJ1-1; clone_size: NA; cdr3_aa: CASSLRQGAVTEAFF; cdr3_nt: TGTGCCAGCAGCCTCCGACAGGGGGCCGTCACTGAAGCTTTCTTT
d_call: TRBD1; v_call: TRBV7-8; j_call: TRBJ2-5; clone_size: NA; cdr3_aa: CASSPLTGEETQYF; cdr3_nt: TGTGCCAGCAGCCCACTCACAGGGGAAGAGACCCAGTACTTC
d_call: TRBD2; v_call: TRBV7-9; j_call: TRBJ2-5; clone_size: NA; cdr3_aa: CASSPRTSGGGTQYF; cdr3_nt: TGTGCCAGCAGCCCCCGGACTAGCGGTGGGGGGACCCAGTACTTC
d_call: NA; v_call: TRBV27; j_call: TRBJ2-1; clone_size: NA; cdr3_aa: CASSSSSQIYNEQFF; cdr3_nt: TGTGCCAGCAGTTCGTCTAGTCAAATATACAATGAGCAGTTCTTC
d_call: NA; v_call: TRBV5-6; j_call: TRBJ1-3; clone_size: NA; cdr3_aa: CASSFTSSGNTIYF; cdr3_nt: TGTGCCAGCAGCTTCACAAGCTCTGGAAACACCATATATTTT
d_call: NA; v_call: TRBV3-1/TRBV3-2; j_call: TRBJ2-1; clone_size: NA; cdr3_aa: CASSQERYPPYNEQFF; cdr3_nt: TGTGCCAGCAGCCAAGAGCGGTACCCCCCCTACAATGAGCAGTTCTTC
d_call: TRBD1; v_call: TRBV29-1; j_call: TRBJ1-3; clone_size: NA; cdr3_aa: CSVEEDRGNNRNTIYF; cdr3_nt: TGCAGCGTTGAAGAGGACAGGGGGAATAATAGAAACACCATATATTTT
d_call: NA; v_call: TRBV29-1; j_call: TRBJ2-1; clone_size: NA; cdr3_aa: CSVEDPGTYNEQFF; cdr3_nt: TGCAGCGTTGAAGACCCAGGAACTTACAATGAGCAGTTCTTC
d_call: NA; v_call: TRBV28; j_call: TRBJ1-3; clone_size: NA; cdr3_aa: CASTLLGSGNTIYF; cdr3_nt: TGTGCCAGCACCCTGCTCGGCTCTGGAAACACCATATATTTT